Below, 29 T cell receptor beta chains from the same sample are listed, as sequenced in a study of beta chain features in type 1 diabetes. All of the isolated RNA was reverse transcribed, so expressed TCRB transcripts were sequenced. Only in-frame clones appear in the TCRdb table, and some are missing; sequencing was by immunoSEQ multiplex PCR. This table holds fewer than 900,000 clones, roughly 17% found once. Source material: naive CD4+ T cells from blood. These receptors were obtained from a young woman in good health.

The CDR3 region has the DNA TGTGCCAGCAGTTTAGAGAGTAGCGGGACCCACGAGCAGTACTTC. This gives the protein CASSLESSGTHEQYF. The chain employs TRBV28 and TRBJ2-7, with 8 bases fitting TRBD2. The V gene's germline CDR1 is MDHEN and CDR2 SYDVKM. This CDR3 comprises 15 residues. Losses at the gene ends were 2 bases for V and 5 bases for J; bases not matched to a gene: 8.

This clone was counted a few times. This sequence joins TRBV27 and TRBJ2-7, with unresolved D. The CDR3 is made up of 14 amino acids. Trimming stripped 2 bases from V and 6 bases from J, with 14 bases between. In germline, CDR1 is MNHEY, CDR2 SMNVEV (reference sequence). The DNA for the CDR3 is TGTGCCAGCAGTTTAGGTCCTAGAAAATCCGAGCAGTACTTC. Its protein product is CASSLGPRKSEQYF.

There are a few counts of this clone. The rearrangement links TRBV6-5 to TRBJ2-7; perhaps TRBD1 as D (5 bases). The V and J ends lost 7 bases and 0 bases respectively, with 10 bases between them. This CDR3 comprises 13 residues. The germline V gene encodes CDR1 MNHEY and CDR2 SVGAGI. The CDR3 nucleotides read TGTGCCAGCAAGAGACAGAGCTCCTACGAGCAGTACTTC. This codes for CASKRQSSYEQYF.

This clone was observed a few times. The rearrangement uses TRBV28 and TRBJ2-1; TRBD2 matches 9 bases. The CDR3 length is 16 residues. V dropped 6 bases and J dropped 0; count of bases not matched to a gene: 6. The germline gives CDR1 MDHEN, CDR2 SYDVKM. The CDR3 sequence: CASRSLAGASYNEQFF. In DNA, the CDR3 is TGTGCCAGCAGATCCTTAGCGGGGGCCTCCTACAATGAGCAGTTCTTC.

The chain employs TRBV27 and TRBJ2-4; the D gene is possibly TRBD1 (5 bases). The V end lost 5 bases, the J end lost 0 bases, and 14 bases lay between the germline ends. CDR1 and CDR2 (germline): MNHEY, SMNVEV (reference sequence). The CDR3 has 16 residues. This CDR3 reads CASSTNSRGAKNIQYF. Here the CDR3 DNA reads TGTGCCAGCAGTACCAATTCAAGGGGAGCCAAAAACATTCAGTACTTC.

The chain links TRBV5-1 to TRBJ2-7; D call uncertain. CDR3 length equals 15 residues. CDR1 is SGHRS and CDR2 is YFSETQ in the germline V gene. With 0 bases removed from V and 3 bases from J, the gap between germline ends came to 13 bases. CDR3 loop: CASSLALGEYYEQYF. Written as DNA, the CDR3 is TGCGCCAGCAGCTTGGCCTTAGGAGAGTACTACGAGCAGTACTTC.

A few counts support this clone. This chain joins TRBV21-1 and TRBJ2-1; the table calls TRBD2, which could not be checked here. TRBV21-1 is noted as a pseudogene. CDR3 size: 19 residues. The CDR3 reads CASSSGTRGDWSSYNEQFF. CDR3 nucleotide sequence: TGTGCCAGCAGCAGCGGGACTCGGGGAGACTGGAGCTCCTACAATGAGCAGTTCTTC.

The gene calls are TRBV11-2 and TRBJ2-5; weak D call: TRBD2 (6 bases). Germline loops: CDR1 SGHAT, CDR2 FQNNGV. The CDR3 loop spans 15 amino acids. The V end was cut by 1 base, the J end by 3 bases, with 12 bases between. The CDR3 nucleotides are TGTGCCAGCAGCTTAGGGGGACTTGTCAAAGAGACCCAGTACTTC. Translation: CASSLGGLVKETQYF.

This clone showed up just a few times. The rearrangement joins TRBV18 to TRBJ2-1; the D is unclear. Trimming shortened V by 4 bases and J by 5 bases, and 12 bases separated the two germline ends. This CDR3 spans 14 amino acids. The germline gives CDR1 KGHSH, CDR2 LQKENI. CDR3 residues: CASSLSSQNNEQFF. Written as DNA, the CDR3 is TGTGCCAGCTCACTAAGTTCACAGAACAATGAGCAGTTCTTC.

This clone was counted between two and nine times. Other DNA sequences of this sample code for an identical CDR3. The chain employs TRBV28 and TRBJ1-1; unclear D gene. This CDR3 is built from 11 residues. Germline CDR1 is MDHEN and CDR2 is SYDVKM. Between the trimmed V and J ends, which lost 7 bases and 1 base, there was a span of 4 bases. The CDR3 reads CASKGNTEAFF. As DNA, the CDR3 is TGTGCCAGCAAGGGGAACACTGAAGCTTTCTTT.

J is TRBJ1-5 and V is TRBV7-8; tentatively, D is TRBD1 (6 bases). The germline V and J ends were trimmed by 5 bases and 6 bases, with 11 bases remaining between them. Germline V gives CDR1 SGHVS, CDR2 FQNEAQ. CDR3 length: 13 residues. CDR3 residues: CASSPGVGQPQHF. The DNA for the CDR3 is TGTGCCAGCAGCCCAGGGGTCGGTCAGCCCCAGCATTTT.

This clone was counted only a few times. The genes are TRBV18 and TRBJ2-7; TRBD1 aligns across 10 bases. V was clipped by 6 bases and J by 6 bases; unmatched bases: 8. Germline CDR1 and CDR2: KGHSH and LQKENI. The CDR3 is 14 residues long. CDR3 DNA: TGTGCCAGCTCGAGGACCGGGACAGGGGCCGAGCAGTACTTC. This sequence encodes CASSRTGTGAEQYF.

With respect to this clone: Other DNA sequences in the sample encode the same CDR3. V usage is TRBV29-1 and J usage is TRBJ2-5; D unresolved. Germline V gene lookup returns CDR1 SQVTM and CDR2 ANQGSEA. V lost 0 bases, J lost 5 bases, and 7 bases lay in between. The CDR3 runs to 12 residues. In nucleotides, the CDR3 is TGCAGCGTTGAAGATCTGGGTGAGACCCAGTACTTC. The encoded protein is CSVEDLGETQYF.

There are a few counts of this clone. The chain links TRBV18 to TRBJ2-7; D might be TRBD1 (5 bases). V was shortened by 6 bases and J by 5 bases, with 14 bases between the two germline ends. The germline gives CDR1 KGHSH, CDR2 LQKENI. This CDR3 spans 13 amino acids. The CDR3 protein is CASSPNTGDEQYF. The CDR3, as DNA: TGTGCCAGCTCGCCCAACACAGGTGACGAGCAGTACTTC. Supplemented by reference TRBV18 and TRBJ2-7, the full variable domain reads NAGVMQNPRHLVRRRGQEARLRCSPMKGHSHVYWYRQLPEEGLKFMVYLQKENIIDESGMPKERFSAEFPKEGPSILRIQQVVRGDSAAYFCASSPNTGDEQYFGPGTRLTVT.

In this sample, this clone turned up a few times. The gene calls are TRBV15 and TRBJ2-5, with 8 nucleotides matching TRBD1. V was clipped by 0 bases and J by 3 bases; unmatched bases: 6. Germline CDR1 and CDR2: LNHNV and YYDKDF (reference sequence). This CDR3 has 16 amino acids. The DNA of the CDR3 is TGTGCCACCAGCAGAGAGTTCGGACAGGGTAAAGAGACCCAGTACTTC. Its translation: CATSREFGQGKETQYF.

For this clone: Mismatch with germline at one junction end may stem from a read error. The gene calls are TRBV2 and TRBJ2-5, with a possible D match to TRBD2 (6 bases). CDR3 size: 13 residues. Germline assignment: CDR1 SNHLY and CDR2 FYNNEI. The CDR3 DNA reads as TGTGCCAGCAGGGAAGGGCTAGCGGAGACCCAGTACTTC. Its protein product is CASREGLAETQYF.

The rearrangement uses TRBV4-3 and TRBJ2-3, with 11 bases that match TRBD2. Germline V gives CDR1 LGHNA, CDR2 YSLEER. The CDR3 has 20 amino acids. V dropped 0 bases and J dropped 1; count of bases not matched to a gene: 12. The CDR3 loop is CASSQDHSLAGVVGTDTQYF. CDR3 DNA sequence: TGCGCCAGCAGCCAAGATCATTCACTAGCGGGAGTCGTAGGCACAGATACGCAGTATTTT.

This clone was seen a few times. The genes are TRBV4-2 and TRBJ2-7; 14 bases fit TRBD2. V was pared by 4 bases and J by 5 bases, with 4 bases of the junction left unmatched. CDR3 length equals 15 residues. The germline V gene encodes CDR1 LGHNA and CDR2 YNFKEQ. CDR3 sequence reads: CASSRGGLAGDEQYF. CDR3 DNA sequence: TGTGCCAGCAGCCGGGGGGGACTAGCGGGAGACGAGCAGTACTTC.

This clone has just a few counts. V usage is TRBV5-1 and J usage is TRBJ1-4, with a tentative D call TRBD1 (5 bases). CDR1 SGHRS and CDR2 YFSETQ come from the germline V gene. V was cut by 4 bases and J by 10 bases, with 14 bases left in between. This CDR3 has 13 amino acids. Here the CDR3 reads CASSLLERGKLFF. The CDR3 nucleotides are TGCGCCAGCAGCCTCTTGGAGAGGGGAAAACTGTTTTTT.

V usage is TRBV7-2 and J usage is TRBJ2-3; maybe TRBD1 (6 bases). Germline CDR1 and CDR2: SGHTA and FQGNSA. The CDR3 is made up of 15 amino acids. V was trimmed by 2 bases and J by 2 bases, leaving 11 bases between them. CDR3 nucleotides: TGTGCCAGCAGCTTATTGGGGGCCCTCACAGATACGCAGTATTTT. It specifies CASSLLGALTDTQYF.

This clone appeared a few times. One junction end disagrees with the germline gene, perhaps due to a read error. The chain recombines TRBV5-4 with TRBJ2-7; 7 nucleotides agree with TRBD1. The germline V gene has CDR1 SGHNT and CDR2 YYREEE (reference sequence). The CDR3 consists of 14 residues. This chain's CDR3 is CASSLDRLSYEQYF. CDR3 DNA sequence: TGTGCCAGCAGTTTGGACAGGCTATCCTACGAGCAGTACTTC.

The CDR3 reads CASALDTQYF. CDR3 sequence (DNA): TGTGCCAGTGCGCTAGATACGCAGTATTTT. The chain joins TRBV6-1 to TRBJ2-3; no firm D call. The CDR3 is 10 amino acids. Germline CDR1 and CDR2: MNHNS and SASEGT. Trimming took off 9 bases at V and 5 bases at J, with 6 bases between the two ends.

The chain links TRBV11-1 to TRBJ2-3; D uncertain. The germline V and J ends were trimmed by 5 bases and 6 bases, with 15 bases remaining between them. CDR1 and CDR2 (germline): SGHAT, FQDESV (reference sequence). There are 14 residues in the CDR3. The CDR3, as DNA: TGTGCCAGCAGCCAAGCTTTTTACGCCGATACGCAGTATTTT. It is translated as CASSQAFYADTQYF. Together with reference TRBV11-1 and TRBJ2-3, the CDR3 gives the full variable domain: EAEVAQSPRYKITEKSQAVAFWCDPISGHATLYWYRQILGQGPELLVQFQDESVVDDSQLPKDRFSAERLKGVDSTLKIQPAELGDSAMYLCASSQAFYADTQYFGPGTRLTVL.

The chain has TRBV10-3 and TRBJ2-2; D unresolved. Germline values: CDR1 ENHRY, CDR2 SYGVKD. CDR3 length equals 13 residues. V lost 2 bases and J lost 4, with 5 bases in between. Written as DNA, the CDR3 is TGTGCCATCAGTGAGCCTAGCACCGGGGAGCTGTTTTTT. Amino acids: CAISEPSTGELFF.

The chain carries TRBV28 and TRBJ2-7, with 7 bases identical to TRBD2. The V gene's germline CDR1 is MDHEN and CDR2 SYDVKM. V lost 8 bases and J lost 1; bases outside the gene matches: 2. The CDR3 contains 12 residues. The CDR3, as DNA: TGTGCCAGCTGGCGGGAGTCCTACGAGCAGTACTTC. Amino acid sequence: CASWRESYEQYF.

This sequence joins TRBV28 and TRBJ2-6; no clear D gene. V dropped 7 bases and J dropped 0 bases, with 19 bases sitting between them. The CDR3 extends over 18 amino acids. Germline loops: CDR1 MDHEN, CDR2 SYDVKM. DNA for the CDR3: TGTGCCAGCACTTCGGGTGGTTGGGTCCGCTCTGGGGCCAACGTCCTGACTTTC. Its translation: CASTSGGWVRSGANVLTF.

This clone was counted only a few times. This chain uses TRBV7-2 with TRBJ1-1; D not resolved. V lost 0 bases and J 3 bases, leaving 11 bases between the germline ends. CDR3 length: 15 amino acids. Germline CDR1 SGHTA, CDR2 FQGNSA. The CDR3, as DNA: TGTGCCAGCAGCTTAGCCCCACACGATTACACTGAAGCTTTCTTT. Amino acids: CASSLAPHDYTEAFF.

This clone was observed a few times. The chain carries TRBV5-1 and TRBJ2-1; 7 bases are shared with TRBD2. V dropped 4 bases and J dropped 4; count of bases not matched to a gene: 8. This CDR3 has 15 amino acids. Germline V gene sequence: CDR1 SGHRS, CDR2 YFSETQ. CDR3 region: CASSPGLGKYNEQFF. CDR3 bases: TGCGCCAGCAGCCCCGGACTAGGGAAGTACAATGAGCAGTTCTTC.

DNA of the CDR3: TGTGCCAGCAGCTTAACAGGCAGGGCGGTGCCCGGGGAGCTGTTTTTT. It is translated as CASSLTGRAVPGELFF. The chain links TRBV7-3 to TRBJ2-2; TRBD1 is a possible D gene (5 bases). Per the germline V gene, CDR1 is SGHTA and CDR2 is FQGTGA. CDR3 length: 16 residues. Trimming stripped 0 bases from V and 6 bases from J, with 14 bases between.